Each of the 26 T cell receptor beta chains below was sequenced from the same sample in a study of OX40 agonist ivuxolimab in advanced cancers. The repertoire was sequenced with immunoSEQ multiplex PCR; TCRdb's copy has only in-frame clones and lacks some. The profile shows 100,000 or so clones, roughly 95% of them singletons. Sequenced material: CD4+ or CD8+ T cells sorted from blood, taken in a trial of the OX40 agonist ivuxolimab. The receptors shown here come from an adult with an advanced solid tumor such as melanoma, head and neck, liver or kidney cancer.

J is TRBJ1-1 and V is TRBV30, with a possible D match to TRBD1 (5 bases). Looked up from germline, CDR1 is GTSNPN and CDR2 is SVGIG (reference sequence). There are 14 residues in the CDR3. Between the trimmed V and J ends, which lost 0 bases and 1 base, there was a span of 9 bases. The CDR3 here is CAWSVTGRNTEAFF. CDR3 DNA sequence: TGTGCCTGGAGTGTCACAGGCCGGAACACTGAAGCTTTCTTT.

This clone showed up just once. The J gene is TRBJ2-2, the V gene TRBV12-5; no reliable D call. The CDR3 runs 12 residues. V was cut by 3 bases and J by 6 bases, with 5 bases left in between. CDR1 and CDR2 (germline): LGHNT, FRNRAP. The DNA for the CDR3 is TGTGCTAGTGGTTTTAAAGCCGGGGAGCTGTTTTTT. Residues: CASGFKAGELFF.

The genes are TRBV4-3 and TRBJ2-2; D unresolved. Germline assignment: CDR1 LGHNA and CDR2 YSLEER. The V end lost 0 bases, the J end lost 7 bases, and 12 bases lay between the germline ends. This CDR3 spans 15 amino acids. The CDR3 loop reads CASSQDIPNRGELFF. CDR3 DNA sequence: TGCGCCAGCAGCCAAGATATACCTAACCGCGGGGAGCTGTTTTTT.

The chain combines TRBV7-9 with TRBJ2-1; D remains ambiguous. CDR3 length: 13 residues. Trimming took 3 bases from V and 5 from J, leaving 8 bases between them. Looked up from germline, CDR1 is SEHNR and CDR2 is FQNEAQ (reference sequence). In nucleotides, the CDR3 is TGTGCCAGCAGCTTTGGCGGAGACAATGAGCAGTTCTTC. This translates into CASSFGGDNEQFF.

V and J are TRBV28 and TRBJ2-3, with D uncertain. The CDR3 has 12 residues. CDR1 is MDHEN and CDR2 is SYDVKM in the germline V gene. V lost 8 bases to trimming and J lost 6 bases, with 12 bases between them. The CDR3 region has the DNA TGTGCCAGCGCGGCCCCCGCGGATACGCAGTATTTT. Translation gives CASAAPADTQYF.

The chain couples TRBV5-6 to TRBJ2-1; D is perhaps TRBD2 (6 bases). Trimming shortened V by 2 bases and J by 6 bases, and 18 bases separated the two germline ends. The CDR3 totals 16 residues. Per the germline V gene, CDR1 is SGHDT and CDR2 is YYEEEE. The CDR3 region is CASSFIVADLVNEQFF. DNA of the CDR3: TGTGCCAGCAGCTTCATTGTAGCGGATCTGGTCAATGAGCAGTTCTTC.

The chain is built from TRBV5-4 and TRBJ2-2, with a tentative D call TRBD2 (6 bases). The V end lost 1 base, the J end lost 1 base, and 11 bases lay between the germline ends. CDR3 length: 16 residues. Germline V gene sequence: CDR1 SGHNT, CDR2 YYREEE (reference sequence). The CDR3 bases are TGTGCCAGCAGCTTGAAGGGACTGATGAACACCGGGGAGCTGTTTTTT. It codes for CASSLKGLMNTGELFF.

The chain uses TRBV27 and TRBJ1-6; the D is unclear. Trimming left V 5 bases short and J 7 bases short, with 18 bases between. The CDR3 consists of 16 residues. Germline V gives CDR1 MNHEY, CDR2 SMNVEV (reference sequence). CDR3 in DNA: TGTGCCAGCAGTCAAGGGTCATTCCCCGGCAATTCACCCCTCCACTTT. Encoded protein: CASSQGSFPGNSPLHF.

This chain's CDR3 is CATSSGPGNEQYF. In DNA form, the CDR3 reads TGTGCCACCAGCAGTGGACCTGGAAACGAGCAGTACTTC. This chain joins TRBV15 and TRBJ2-7; no definite D call. CDR3 length equals 13 residues. V dropped 3 bases and J dropped 5 bases, with 11 bases sitting between them. Germline V gene lookup returns CDR1 LNHNV and CDR2 YYDKDF (reference sequence). The complete variable domain, with remaining parts taken from reference TRBV15 and TRBJ2-7, reads DAMVIQNPRYQVTQFGKPVTLSCSQTLNHNVMYWYQQKSSQAPKLLFHYYDKDFNNEADTPDNFQSRRPNTSFCFLDIRSPGLGDTAMYLCATSSGPGNEQYFGPGTRLTVT.

This sequence joins TRBV9 and TRBJ1-1; the D gene is possibly TRBD1 (5 bases). Germline V gene sequence: CDR1 SGDLS, CDR2 YYNGEE. V lost 0 bases to trimming and J lost 0 bases, with 9 bases between them. There are 15 residues in the CDR3. CDR3 nucleotides: TGTGCCAGCAGCGTAGGGATAGGGGTGAACACTGAAGCTTTCTTT. The encoded protein is CASSVGIGVNTEAFF.

The chain has TRBV27 and TRBJ2-3, with D tentatively TRBD2 (6 bases). Trimming removed 6 bases from V and 4 bases from J, with 11 bases in between. This CDR3 is built from 13 residues. The germline V gene has CDR1 MNHEY and CDR2 SMNVEV (reference sequence). Here the CDR3 reads CASSPSGPDTQYF. Here the CDR3 DNA reads TGTGCCAGCAGCCCCAGCGGGCCAGATACGCAGTATTTT.

This chain links TRBV18 with TRBJ2-3; 10 bases line up with TRBD2. Trimming removed 2 bases from V and 1 base from J; junction bases left unmatched: 9. The germline V gene has CDR1 KGHSH and CDR2 LQKENI. The CDR3 contains 18 residues. The CDR3: CASSPNPRTSGRTDTQYF. CDR3 coding DNA: TGTGCCAGCTCACCAAACCCCCGGACTAGCGGACGCACAGATACGCAGTATTTT. Variable domain in full (rest from reference TRBV18 and TRBJ2-3): NAGVMQNPRHLVRRRGQEARLRCSPMKGHSHVYWYRQLPEEGLKFMVYLQKENIIDESGMPKERFSAEFPKEGPSILRIQQVVRGDSAAYFCASSPNPRTSGRTDTQYFGPGTRLTVL.

The rearrangement links TRBV14 to TRBJ1-1, with TRBD1 as a possible D gene (6 bases). Germline CDR1 is SGHDN and CDR2 is FVKESK. The CDR3 contains 15 residues. The V end was cut by 4 bases, the J end by 6 bases, with 18 bases between. CDR3 sequence: CASSPRGGGESEAFF. In nucleotides, the CDR3 is TGTGCCAGCAGCCCCAGAGGGGGTGGTGAGTCTGAAGCTTTCTTT. Full variable domain (remainder filled in from reference TRBV14 and TRBJ1-1): EAGVTQFPSHSVIEKGQTVTLRCDPISGHDNLYWYRRVMGKEIKFLLHFVKESKQDESGMPNNRFLAERTGGTYSTLKVQPAELEDSGVYFCASSPRGGGESEAFFGQGTRLTVV.

The chain uses TRBV2 and TRBJ2-2; D is possibly TRBD1 (6 bases). The CDR3 is made up of 14 amino acids. Germline V CDR1 and CDR2: SNHLY, FYNNEI. Trimming pared 10 bases from V and 2 bases from J, leaving 14 bases between. The CDR3 here is CATSDRINTGELFF. The CDR3 region has the DNA TGTGCCACCAGCGACAGGATCAACACCGGGGAGCTGTTTTTT.

J is TRBJ2-1 and V is TRBV4-2; TRBD2 matches at 8 bases. The CDR3 consists of 15 residues. Germline V gene data show CDR1 as LGHNA and CDR2 as YNFKEQ. The trim removed 8 bases at V and 7 bases at J, leaving 13 bases unmatched. CDR3 sequence: CASRAGPGGENEQFF. The CDR3, as DNA: TGTGCCAGCCGCGCGGGGCCGGGGGGGGAGAATGAGCAGTTCTTC.

This chain uses TRBV19 with TRBJ1-1, with unresolved D. The CDR3 consists of 13 residues. Trimming stripped 5 bases from V and 3 bases from J, with 10 bases between. CDR1 is LNHDA, CDR2 SQIVND, per germline (reference sequence). CDR3 protein: CASSPLSDTEAFF. The CDR3 DNA follows: TGTGCCAGTAGTCCCCTGTCAGACACTGAAGCTTTCTTT.

This chain joins TRBV6-5 and TRBJ2-3, with 10 bases matching TRBD1. This CDR3 region has 15 residues. V shed 8 bases, J shed 6 bases, and the junction held 11 bases outside the gene matches. CDR1 is MNHEY and CDR2 is SVGAGI in the germline V gene. The CDR3 loop reads CASVKTGGRYDTQYF. CDR3 in DNA: TGTGCCAGCGTAAAGACAGGGGGCCGCTATGATACGCAGTATTTT.

The chain uses TRBV5-1 and TRBJ1-1; the D gene is possibly TRBD1 (6 bases). The CDR3 extends over 14 amino acids. CDR1 is SGHRS and CDR2 is YFSETQ in the germline V gene. Trimming stripped 3 bases from V and 4 bases from J, with 13 bases between. The CDR3 sequence is CASSWEGEGTEAFF. The DNA for the CDR3 is TGCGCCAGCAGCTGGGAGGGGGAGGGCACTGAAGCTTTCTTT.

J is TRBJ2-7 and V is TRBV7-9; perhaps TRBD2 as D (6 bases). The V gene's germline CDR1 is SEHNR and CDR2 FQNEAQ (reference sequence). V lost 5 bases to trimming and J lost 0 bases, with 8 bases between them. The CDR3 is 13 amino acids. The CDR3 here is CASSGGTSYEQYF. CDR3 nucleotide sequence: TGTGCCAGCAGCGGAGGGACCTCCTACGAGCAGTACTTC.

The chain couples TRBV5-8 to TRBJ2-1; the D gene is possibly TRBD2 (5 bases). This CDR3 spans 12 amino acids. Germline V gene sequence: CDR1 SGHTS, CDR2 YDEGEE. The V gene lost 0 bases and the J gene lost 9 bases, with 7 bases spanning the gap. CDR3 sequence reads: CASSLVLAEQFF. DNA for the CDR3: TGTGCCAGCAGCTTGGTTCTAGCTGAGCAGTTCTTC. Filled out from reference TRBV5-8 and TRBJ2-1, the complete variable domain reads EAGVTQSPTHLIKTRGQQATLRCSPISGHTSVYWYQQALGLGLQFLLWYDEGEERNRGNFPPRFSGRQFPNYSSELNVNALELEDSALYLCASSLVLAEQFFGPGTRLTVL.

CDR3 protein: CASSVGVDYEQYF. CDR3 sequence (DNA): TGTGCCAGCAGCGTAGGGGTAGACTACGAGCAGTACTTC. The chain carries TRBV9 and TRBJ2-5; D is uncertain. The J call could be wrong; TRBJ2-7 is a better fit for the DNA end. Germline CDR1 SGDLS, CDR2 YYNGEE. This CDR3 region has 13 residues.

V gene TRBV5-4 combines with J gene TRBJ2-2, with D possibly TRBD1 on 5 matching bases. V dropped 2 bases and J dropped 2 bases, with 13 bases sitting between them. Germline assignment: CDR1 SGHNT and CDR2 YYREEE (reference sequence). The CDR3 is 16 amino acids. CDR3 coding DNA: TGTGCCAGCAGCTTCTTCAGACAGACAAACACCGGGGAGCTGTTTTTT. This encodes CASSFFRQTNTGELFF.

The chain carries TRBV30 and TRBJ1-2; D gene uncertain. Trimming pared 3 bases from V and 6 bases from J, leaving 17 bases between. The CDR3 length is 14 residues. Germline V lookup: CDR1 GTSNPN, CDR2 SVGIG (reference sequence). CDR3 bases: TGTGCCTGGAGGGGTCCCTATCCGGCAAATGGCTACACCTTC. Protein: CAWRGPYPANGYTF.

The genes are TRBV4-3 and TRBJ1-4, with D possibly matching TRBD1 (5 bases). The CDR3 length is 16 residues. V was cut by 0 bases and J by 4 bases, with 12 bases left in between. The V gene's germline CDR1 is LGHNA and CDR2 YSLEER. Here the CDR3 reads CASSQDLGTYNEKLFF. The CDR3 DNA sequence: TGCGCCAGCAGCCAAGATCTGGGGACCTATAATGAAAAACTGTTTTTT.

V is TRBV7-3 and J is TRBJ2-2; D is unresolved. This CDR3 region has 14 residues. Germline lookup yields CDR1 SGHTA and CDR2 FQGTGA. Trimming took 5 bases from V and 3 from J, leaving 10 bases between them. The CDR3: CASSPTTYTGELFF. In DNA form, the CDR3 reads TGTGCCAGCAGCCCAACAACGTACACCGGGGAGCTGTTTTTT. The full variable domain, its missing parts supplied by reference TRBV7-3 and TRBJ2-2, is GAGVSQTPSNKVTEKGKYVELRCDPISGHTALYWYRQSLGQGPEFLIYFQGTGAADDSGLPNDRFFAVRPEGSVSTLKIQRTERGDSAVYLCASSPTTYTGELFFGEGSRLTVL.

The chain carries TRBV6-1 and TRBJ2-7; TRBD2 matches 9 bases. Germline V gene data show CDR1 as MNHNS and CDR2 as SASEGT. The CDR3 is 15 residues long. V shed 2 bases, J shed 5 bases, and the junction held 7 bases outside the gene matches. The CDR3 DNA follows: TGTGCCAGCAGTGAAACGGCGGGAGGGGTGGACGAGCAGTACTTC. Its translation is CASSETAGGVDEQYF.